This TCR beta chain was observed in a study of T cell changes during pregnancy in multiple sclerosis. As concerns this clone: One end of the junction varies from germline; a read error may be responsible.

CDR3 length equals 13 residues. The germline CDR1 and CDR2 sequences are SQVTM and ANQGSEA. Data came from immunoSEQ multiplex PCR; TCRdb stores just in-frame clones and leaves some out. This sample carries under 55,000 clones, about nine tenths of them seen once, and the ten largest clones take about 1.5%. The V call is TRBV29-1, the J call TRBJ2-1; the match to TRBD2 covers 8 bases. Specimen: PBMCs (not recorded whether the cells were cultured). The receptor was isolated from a female donor with multiple sclerosis, enrolled in a pregnancy study. The CDR3 nucleotides are TGCAGCGTTGGCGGGAGGCAATACAATGGGCAGTTCTTC. It is translated as CSVGGRQYNGQFF.